The 31 T cell receptor beta chains in this list originate from one sample, sequenced in a study of radiotherapy plus CTLA-4 blockade in lung cancer. Produced via immunoSEQ multiplex PCR; TCRdb's table is partial and in-frame only. This sample has about 70,000 clones, with approximately 76% found just once. Material: peripheral blood, obtained from a patient treated with radiotherapy plus ipilimumab. Receptors were obtained from a human donor with non-small cell lung cancer whose response to radiotherapy plus ipilimumab could not be evaluated. Some clones in this sample may be carry-over from other donors' samples.

The chain has TRBV28 and TRBJ1-2; 8 bases are a match to TRBD1. This CDR3 spans 14 amino acids. CDR1 and CDR2 from the germline V gene are MDHEN and SYDVKM. Losses at the gene ends were 6 bases for V and 2 bases for J; bases not matched to a gene: 5. The CDR3 nucleotides read TGTGCCAGCAGCCTCGACAGGGGCAACTATGGCTACACCTTC. Translating gives CASSLDRGNYGYTF.

This chain joins TRBV6-6 and TRBJ2-3, with 11 bases matching TRBD2. Germline lookup yields CDR1 MNHNY and CDR2 SVGAGI (reference sequence). This CDR3 contains 15 residues. V lost 6 bases to trimming and J lost 5 bases; unmatched junction nucleotides: 7. CDR3 protein: CASSHSGGDEDTQYF. The CDR3 bases are TGTGCCAGCAGCCATAGCGGGGGGGATGAAGATACGCAGTATTTT.

This chain joins TRBV28 and TRBJ2-3; 7 bases are shared with TRBD2. The CDR3 runs to 15 residues. The V gene's germline CDR1 is MDHEN and CDR2 SYDVKM. The V and J ends lost 6 bases and 2 bases, in that order; junction bases with no gene match: 8. CDR3 nucleotides: TGTGCCAGCAGCTGGGGAGGGGTGTACACAGATACGCAGTATTTT. It translates to CASSWGGVYTDTQYF.

The chain employs TRBV5-1 and TRBJ1-1, with D possibly TRBD1 on 6 matching bases. The CDR3 spans 15 residues. Germline values: CDR1 SGHRS, CDR2 YFSETQ. The V and J ends lost 0 bases and 1 base respectively, with 10 bases between them. In DNA form, the CDR3 reads TGCGCCAGCAGCTTGGCTCCGGGACAGAACACTGAAGCTTTCTTT. Translation gives CASSLAPGQNTEAFF.

This chain links TRBV29-1 with TRBJ2-3; perhaps TRBD2 as D (6 bases). CDR1 and CDR2 from the germline V gene are SQVTM and ANQGSEA. With 6 bases removed from V and 2 bases from J, the gap between germline ends came to 18 bases. The CDR3 is made up of 15 amino acids. The CDR3 sequence: CSVASGREATDTQYF. The CDR3 DNA reads as TGCAGCGTCGCCTCCGGAAGGGAGGCCACAGATACGCAGTATTTT.

The chain couples TRBV18 to TRBJ1-3; no clear D gene. In germline, CDR1 is KGHSH, CDR2 LQKENI. The V end was cut by 5 bases, the J end by 0 bases, with 5 bases between. This CDR3 has 13 amino acids. CDR3 bases: TGTGCCAGCTCAGGGAGCTCTGGAAACACCATATATTTT. Residues: CASSGSSGNTIYF.

This chain uses TRBV7-9 with TRBJ1-5, with TRBD1 as a possible D gene (6 bases). This CDR3 contains 14 residues. In germline, CDR1 is SEHNR, CDR2 FQNEAQ (reference sequence). With 5 bases removed from V and 3 bases from J, the gap between germline ends came to 11 bases. The CDR3 loop is CASSPRGNNQPQHF. The CDR3 nucleotides read TGTGCCAGCAGCCCCAGGGGAAACAATCAGCCCCAGCATTTT.

Regarding this clone: Its ends do not fully match the called genes, so a read error is possible. The chain links TRBV10-3 to TRBJ1-1; unclear D gene. Looked up from germline, CDR1 is ENHRY and CDR2 is SYGVKD. The CDR3 sequence is 14 residues long. CDR3 coding DNA: TGTGCCATCGGTGAGGGTAGAAGAAACACTGAAGCTTTCTTT. Its protein is CAIGEGRRNTEAFF.

The CDR3 spells CASSLVPGGMKDYEQYF. As DNA, the CDR3 is TGTGCCAGCAGTTTAGTTCCAGGGGGAATGAAGGACTACGAGCAGTACTTC. The chain uses TRBV27 and TRBJ2-7; 7 bases align to TRBD1. Germline V gene data show CDR1 as MNHEY and CDR2 as SMNVEV (reference sequence). V lost 2 bases, J lost 3 bases, and 13 bases stayed unmatched. The CDR3 loop spans 17 amino acids.

The chain employs TRBV6-5 and TRBJ1-1; 8 bases line up with TRBD1. Germline V gene data show CDR1 as MNHEY and CDR2 as SVGAGI. The length of the CDR3 is 14 residues. V shed 5 bases, J shed 4 bases, and the junction held 6 bases outside the gene matches. The CDR3 reads CASSPPTGVTEAFF. In nucleotides, the CDR3 is TGTGCCAGCAGTCCGCCGACAGGGGTCACTGAAGCTTTCTTT.

V is TRBV18 and J is TRBJ1-2; D unresolved. Trimming stripped 2 bases from V and 6 bases from J, with 10 bases between. Germline-derived CDR1 and CDR2 are KGHSH and LQKENI. This CDR3 comprises 13 residues. The CDR3 DNA sequence: TGTGCCAGCTCACCAGGGGAGACCAATGGCTACACCTTC. Its translation: CASSPGETNGYTF.

The chain is built from TRBV5-1 and TRBJ2-7; 7 bases align to TRBD1. Germline V gene data show CDR1 as SGHRS and CDR2 as YFSETQ. V trimming: 4 bases; J trimming: 0 bases; junction bases outside the gene matches: 4. The CDR3 length is 14 residues. In DNA, the CDR3 is TGCGCCAGCAGCACCGGACAGGACTCCTACGAGCAGTACTTC. Translating gives CASSTGQDSYEQYF.

This sequence joins TRBV6-5 and TRBJ1-1; 7 nucleotides align to TRBD1. Germline CDR1 is MNHEY and CDR2 is SVGAGI. V gave up 6 bases and J gave up 5 bases; unmatched junction bases: 9. This CDR3 is 14 amino acids long. CDR3 region: CASRSRGLWTEAFF. CDR3 nucleotides: TGTGCCAGCAGATCTAGGGGGCTATGGACTGAAGCTTTCTTT.

Turning to this clone: This CDR3 is also generated by other DNA sequences in the sample. The chain links TRBV28 to TRBJ2-7, with TRBD2 as a possible D gene (6 bases). CDR3 length equals 18 residues. Germline assignment: CDR1 MDHEN and CDR2 SYDVKM. With 2 bases removed from V and 7 bases from J, the gap between germline ends came to 27 bases. The CDR3 sequence: CASSLRRDPSRGPEEQYF. The CDR3 region has the DNA TGTGCCAGCAGTTTACGGCGGGACCCGTCACGGGGTCCGGAGGAGCAGTACTTC.

This clone has just a few counts. The chain combines TRBV11-2 with TRBJ1-3, with no clear D. The germline V gene encodes CDR1 SGHAT and CDR2 FQNNGV. V lost 5 bases, J lost 3 bases, and 14 bases lay in between. The length of the CDR3 is 15 residues. Here the CDR3 reads CASSPSAGYGNTIYF. CDR3 in DNA: TGTGCCAGCAGCCCTTCCGCGGGGTATGGAAACACCATATATTTT.

In this sample, this clone turned up a few times. J is TRBJ1-1 and V is TRBV6-5; D is uncertain. CDR3 length: 14 amino acids. Between the trimmed V and J ends, which lost 2 bases and 7 bases, there was a span of 14 bases. Germline CDR1 MNHEY, CDR2 SVGAGI. The CDR3 protein is CASSYGENEGEAFF. CDR3 coding DNA: TGTGCCAGCAGTTACGGGGAGAATGAAGGTGAAGCTTTCTTT.

The chain is built from TRBV7-2 and TRBJ2-7; 7 nucleotides line up with TRBD1. Unmatched junction bases numbered 8, after V lost 6 bases and J lost 0 bases. There are 15 residues in the CDR3. CDR1 is SGHTA, CDR2 FQGNSA, per germline. The chain's CDR3 is CASRRDRDFSYEQYF. DNA of the CDR3: TGTGCCAGCAGACGCGACAGGGATTTCTCCTACGAGCAGTACTTC.

This clone is a singleton in its sample. The chain carries TRBV5-1 and TRBJ1-2; D may be TRBD1 (6 bases). The V end was cut by 4 bases, the J end by 2 bases, with 9 bases between. The CDR3 covers 13 residues. Per germline, CDR1 SGHRS and CDR2 YFSETQ. DNA of the CDR3: TGCGCCAGCAGCGCAGGGGTCAACTATGGCTACACCTTC. Protein sequence: CASSAGVNYGYTF.

This chain links TRBV19 with TRBJ1-6; 7 bases agree with TRBD1. The germline CDR1 and CDR2 sequences are LNHDA and SQIVND (reference sequence). J was trimmed by 0 bases and V by 7 bases; bases with no gene match: 15. The CDR3 covers 19 residues. DNA for the CDR3: TGTGCCAGTAACCATATGGGATTGTACAGGGGCTCCTATAATTCACCCCTCCACTTT. Translation: CASNHMGLYRGSYNSPLHF. Based on the CDR3 plus reference TRBV19 and TRBJ1-6, the full variable domain is DGGITQSPKYLFRKEGQNVTLSCEQNLNHDAMYWYRQDPGQGLRLIYYSQIVNDFQKGDIAEGYSVSREKKESFPLTVTSAQKNPTAFYLCASNHMGLYRGSYNSPLHFGNGTRLTVT.

This clone turned up a few times. V and J are TRBV5-1 and TRBJ2-7; 9 positions agree with TRBD1. The CDR3 extends over 16 amino acids. The germline CDR1 and CDR2 sequences are SGHRS and YFSETQ. The ends lost 4 bases at V and 0 bases at J; junction bases unmatched: 8. The CDR3, as DNA: TGCGCCAGCAGCGTGGGCCCGACAGGGGGCTCCTACGAGCAGTACTTC. Amino acids: CASSVGPTGGSYEQYF.

V usage is TRBV6-1 and J usage is TRBJ1-3; D is perhaps TRBD1 (5 bases). Germline lookup yields CDR1 MNHNS and CDR2 SASEGT. The CDR3 spans 16 residues. Between the trimmed V and J ends, which lost 4 bases and 3 bases, there was a span of 16 bases. This CDR3 reads CASSATAQGGGNTIYF. The DNA of the CDR3 is TGTGCCAGCAGTGCGACTGCCCAGGGAGGTGGAAACACCATATATTTT.

The chain couples TRBV27 to TRBJ2-3, with 8 bases that match TRBD1. Germline CDR1 MNHEY, CDR2 SMNVEV (reference sequence). V shed 4 bases and J 1 base; nucleotides not matched to a gene: 10. This CDR3 has 17 residues. CDR3 nucleotides: TGTGCCAGCAGTTCTCAAGCCAGGGGGCTGGGCACAGATACGCAGTATTTT. Amino acids: CASSSQARGLGTDTQYF.

This clone turned up a few times. The chain combines TRBV5-1 with TRBJ2-7; 13 bases align to TRBD2. The CDR3 has 17 residues. V lost 1 base to trimming and J lost 3 bases; unmatched junction nucleotides: 7. Germline V gene sequence: CDR1 SGHRS, CDR2 YFSETQ. The CDR3 region is CASSLSAGTSGVYEQYF. The CDR3 coding sequence is TGCGCCAGCAGCTTGAGCGCAGGGACTAGCGGGGTCTACGAGCAGTACTTC.

The chain joins TRBV5-1 to TRBJ1-1, with D perhaps TRBD1 (6 bases). Looked up from germline, CDR1 is SGHRS and CDR2 is YFSETQ. V was clipped by 6 bases and J by 4 bases, with 16 bases between them. CDR3 length: 14 amino acids. In DNA, the CDR3 is TGCGCCAGCACGGCGGGCGGGGGGCCCACTGAAGCTTTCTTT. Translation: CASTAGGGPTEAFF.

The chain uses TRBV19 and TRBJ1-1; no reliable D call. CDR1 is LNHDA, CDR2 SQIVND, per germline (reference sequence). This CDR3 has 12 amino acids. With 6 bases removed from V and 7 bases from J, the gap between germline ends came to 12 bases. The DNA of the CDR3 is TGTGCCAGTAGCCTTTCGGGAGGTGAAGCTTTCTTT. Translating gives CASSLSGGEAFF.

The V and J genes are TRBV4-3 and TRBJ2-3; D possibly corresponds to TRBD2 (6 bases). Trimming took 2 bases from V and 0 from J, leaving 15 bases between them. This CDR3 is 17 amino acids long. Germline V gene data show CDR1 as LGHNA and CDR2 as YSLEER. CDR3 loop: CASSQMKAAGSTDTQYF. Written as DNA, the CDR3 is TGCGCCAGCAGCCAAATGAAAGCGGCGGGGAGCACAGATACGCAGTATTTT.

This clone was picked up a small number of times. This rearrangement joins TRBV7-6 to TRBJ1-4; the match to TRBD1 covers 9 bases. J lost 7 bases, V lost 1 base, and 7 bases had no gene match. Germline CDR1 is SGHVS and CDR2 is FNYEAQ. The CDR3 consists of 16 residues. The CDR3 here is CASSLGLGTGSEKLFF. CDR3 DNA: TGTGCCAGCAGCTTAGGCTTGGGGACAGGGAGTGAAAAACTGTTTTTT. The variable domain in full, with the rest retrieved from reference TRBV7-6 and TRBJ1-4, is GAGVSQSPRYKVTKRGQDVALRCDPISGHVSLYWYRQALGQGPEFLTYFNYEAQQDKSGLPNDRFSAERPEGSISTLTIQRTEQRDSAMYRCASSLGLGTGSEKLFFGSGTQLSVL.

The rearrangement links TRBV6-1 to TRBJ2-7, with D tentatively TRBD2 (5 bases). V was trimmed by 6 bases and J by 7 bases, leaving 13 bases between them. CDR1 MNHNS and CDR2 SASEGT come from the germline V gene. The CDR3 length is 12 residues. CDR3 loop: CASSPGNGEQYF. The CDR3 DNA sequence: TGTGCCAGCAGCCCGGGGAATGGAGAGCAGTACTTC.

This clone has only a few counts. This chain joins TRBV5-1 and TRBJ2-5; D may be TRBD1 (6 bases). V was pared by 6 bases and J by 1 base, with 16 bases between. This CDR3 region has 15 residues. Germline values: CDR1 SGHRS, CDR2 YFSETQ. CDR3 in DNA: TGCGCCAGCACCAGGGGCCAGCTCCTCCAAGAGACCCAGTACTTC. Translation: CASTRGQLLQETQYF.

V gene TRBV6-5 combines with J gene TRBJ1-4; D not resolved. The CDR3 runs to 16 residues. CDR1 MNHEY and CDR2 SVGAGI come from the germline V gene. V was trimmed by 2 bases and J by 1 base, leaving 11 bases between them. The CDR3 protein is CASSYGRLRTNEKLFF. CDR3 nucleotides: TGTGCCAGCAGTTACGGCAGGTTGAGAACTAATGAAAAACTGTTTTTT.

In its sample, this clone was seen once. The genes are TRBV15 and TRBJ1-5; 7 bases are a match to TRBD1. The CDR3 extends over 20 amino acids. Germline V gene data show CDR1 as LNHNV and CDR2 as YYDKDF (reference sequence). The trim removed 2 bases at V and 2 bases at J, leaving 18 bases unmatched. The CDR3 nucleotides read TGTGCCACCAGCAGACCCCTGTCGGGAAGGGGGCGTAATGGCAATCAGCCCCAGCATTTT. Translation gives CATSRPLSGRGRNGNQPQHF.